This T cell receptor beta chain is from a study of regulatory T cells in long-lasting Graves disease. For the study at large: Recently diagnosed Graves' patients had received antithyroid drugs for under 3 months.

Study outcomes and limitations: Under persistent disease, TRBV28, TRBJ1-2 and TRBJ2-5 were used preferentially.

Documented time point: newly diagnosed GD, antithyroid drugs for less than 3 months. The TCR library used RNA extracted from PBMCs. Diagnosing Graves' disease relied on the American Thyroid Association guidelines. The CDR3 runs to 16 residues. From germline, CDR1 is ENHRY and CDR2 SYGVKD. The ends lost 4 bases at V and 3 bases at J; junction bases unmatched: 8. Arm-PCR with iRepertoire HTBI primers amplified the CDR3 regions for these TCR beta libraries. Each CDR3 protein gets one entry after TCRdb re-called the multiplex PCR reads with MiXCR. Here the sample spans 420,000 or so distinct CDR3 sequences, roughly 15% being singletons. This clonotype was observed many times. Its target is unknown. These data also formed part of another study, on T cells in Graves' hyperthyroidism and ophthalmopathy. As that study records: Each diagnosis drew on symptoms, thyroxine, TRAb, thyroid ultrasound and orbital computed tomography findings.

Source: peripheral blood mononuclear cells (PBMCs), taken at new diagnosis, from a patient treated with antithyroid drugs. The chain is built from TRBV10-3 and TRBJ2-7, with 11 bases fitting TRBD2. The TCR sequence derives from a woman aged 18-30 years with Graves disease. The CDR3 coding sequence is TGTGCCATCAGTGCCTCCGGGACTAGCGGTCACTACGAGCAGTACTTC. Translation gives CAISASGTSGHYEQYF.